A single sample is the source of the 11 T cell receptor beta chains below, sequenced in a study of Ad26.COV2.S vaccination and SARS-CoV-2 variants. Specified treatment: about 20 received Ad26.COV2.S at low or high dose, single or two shots; 5 received placebo; per-sample allocation not given. Following the first vaccine or placebo injection, samples were taken on day 63. Clones were sequenced by immunoSEQ multiplex PCR, and TCRdb holds only the in-frame ones, with some missing. The table records approximately 420,000 clones, roughly 90% of them present only once. The sample consisted of peripheral blood, taken in a trial of Ad26.COV2.S vaccine versus placebo. The source is a person between 18 and 65 years old who received the Ad26.COV2.S COVID-19 vaccine or a placebo.

The chain joins TRBV7-9 to TRBJ2-1; D may be TRBD2 (6 bases). The V end was cut by 2 bases, the J end by 9 bases, with 11 bases between. The CDR3 totals 13 residues. CDR1 SEHNR and CDR2 FQNEAQ come from the germline V gene (reference sequence). CDR3 region: CASSLRGTGEQFF. DNA for the CDR3: TGTGCCAGCAGCTTACGGGGGACTGGTGAGCAGTTCTTC.

The V and J genes are TRBV6-5 and TRBJ2-7, with a weak D call TRBD1 (6 bases). V lost 6 bases, J lost 0 bases, and 15 bases lay in between. This CDR3 comprises 15 residues. Germline V gene lookup returns CDR1 MNHEY and CDR2 SVGAGI. CDR3: CASRQANRASYEQYF. CDR3 in DNA: TGTGCCAGCAGGCAGGCTAACAGGGCCTCCTACGAGCAGTACTTC.

The chain uses TRBV3-1 (or the pseudogene TRBV3-2) and TRBJ2-7; either TRBD1 or TRBD2 may fit D (6 bases each). The CDR3 has 15 residues. Germline CDR1 reads LGHDT; CDR2 reads YNNKEL (reference sequence). V was cut by 2 bases and J by 8 bases, with 19 bases left in between. The DNA for the CDR3 is TGTGCCAGCAGCCAACGGACGGGGGCTCCTACGAAGCAGTACTTC. Translated: CASSQRTGAPTKQYF.

A few counts support this clone. J is TRBJ2-4 and V is TRBV7-9; 9 bases line up with TRBD1. The germline V gene has CDR1 SEHNR and CDR2 FQNEAQ (reference sequence). CDR3 length equals 19 residues. Trimming took 5 bases from V and 1 from J; bases not matched to a gene: 15. The CDR3 nucleotides are TGTGCCAGCAGCGCTGGGACAGGGCCCGTAGTGACGGCCAAAAACATTCAGTACTTC. Protein: CASSAGTGPVVTAKNIQYF.

This chain joins TRBV7-9 and TRBJ1-1; tentatively, D is TRBD1 (5 bases). The germline gives CDR1 SEHNR, CDR2 FQNEAQ (reference sequence). V gave up 2 bases and J gave up 4 bases, with 26 bases separating them. CDR3 size: 19 residues. CDR3 protein: CASSLLVFFVQGTSTEAFF. In DNA form, the CDR3 reads TGTGCCAGCAGCTTATTGGTATTTTTCGTTCAGGGAACGAGCACTGAAGCTTTCTTT.

About this clone itself: At one of its ends the junction is not consistent with the germline gene, which may arise from a read error. This sequence joins TRBV7-7 and TRBJ2-5, with 7 bases identical to TRBD2. The germline V gene encodes CDR1 SSHAT and CDR2 FNYEAQ (reference sequence). The CDR3 is 15 amino acids. The CDR3, as DNA: TGTGCTAGCAGCTTAGTGGGGGGGAAACAAGAGACCCAGTACTTC. It yields the protein CASSLVGGKQETQYF.

V usage is TRBV9 and J usage is TRBJ1-2; D is undetermined. Per the germline V gene, CDR1 is SGDLS and CDR2 is YYNGEE. V dropped 2 bases and J dropped 8 bases, with 13 bases sitting between them. The CDR3 loop spans 13 amino acids. The CDR3 DNA follows: TGTGCCAGCAGCGTTGACCCCGACGGGGGCTACACCTTC. Translated: CASSVDPDGGYTF.

This clone was recorded only once. The chain couples TRBV4-1 to TRBJ2-2; D unclear. Germline V gene lookup returns CDR1 MGHRA and CDR2 YSYEKL. The CDR3 runs 15 residues. V was pared by 4 bases and J by 0 bases, with 9 bases between. This CDR3 is CASSPEPSNTGELFF. CDR3 bases: TGCGCCAGCAGCCCAGAACCTTCGAACACCGGGGAGCTGTTTTTT.

This rearrangement joins TRBV28 to TRBJ1-4; D is unresolved. V lost 7 bases and J 3 bases, leaving 3 bases between the germline ends. The germline V gene has CDR1 MDHEN and CDR2 SYDVKM. The CDR3 has 11 residues. The CDR3 here is CASKANEKLFF. CDR3 bases: TGTGCCAGCAAGGCTAATGAAAAACTGTTTTTT.

The chain combines TRBV14 with TRBJ2-5, with D possibly being TRBD1 (5 bases). The CDR3 sequence is 15 residues long. Trimming took off 3 bases at V and 1 base at J, with 12 bases between the two ends. Germline loops: CDR1 SGHDN, CDR2 FVKESK. CDR3 amino acids: CASSHSRTTQETQYF. The CDR3 DNA follows: TGTGCCAGCAGCCATTCTAGGACAACCCAAGAGACCCAGTACTTC.

This chain uses TRBV12-3 or TRBV12-4 with TRBJ1-1, with D possibly matching TRBD1 (5 bases). Trimming shortened V by 3 bases and J by 5 bases, and 10 bases separated the two germline ends. The CDR3 loop spans 13 amino acids. CDR3 sequence reads: CASSFGGVTEAFF. CDR3 nucleotides: TGTGCCAGCAGTTTCGGAGGGGTGACTGAAGCTTTCTTT.